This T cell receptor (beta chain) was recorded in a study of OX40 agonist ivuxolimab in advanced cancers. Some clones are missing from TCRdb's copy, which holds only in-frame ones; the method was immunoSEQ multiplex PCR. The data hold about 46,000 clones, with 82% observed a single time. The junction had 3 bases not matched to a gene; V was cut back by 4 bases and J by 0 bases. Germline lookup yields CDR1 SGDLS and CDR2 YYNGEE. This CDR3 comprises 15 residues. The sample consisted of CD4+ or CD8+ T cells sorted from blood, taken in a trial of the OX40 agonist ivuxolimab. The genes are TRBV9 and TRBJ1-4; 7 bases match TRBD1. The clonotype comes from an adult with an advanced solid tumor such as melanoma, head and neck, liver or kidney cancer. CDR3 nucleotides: TGTGCCAGCAGCTTCACAGGGGCAACTAATGAAAAACTGTTTTTT. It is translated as CASSFTGATNEKLFF.